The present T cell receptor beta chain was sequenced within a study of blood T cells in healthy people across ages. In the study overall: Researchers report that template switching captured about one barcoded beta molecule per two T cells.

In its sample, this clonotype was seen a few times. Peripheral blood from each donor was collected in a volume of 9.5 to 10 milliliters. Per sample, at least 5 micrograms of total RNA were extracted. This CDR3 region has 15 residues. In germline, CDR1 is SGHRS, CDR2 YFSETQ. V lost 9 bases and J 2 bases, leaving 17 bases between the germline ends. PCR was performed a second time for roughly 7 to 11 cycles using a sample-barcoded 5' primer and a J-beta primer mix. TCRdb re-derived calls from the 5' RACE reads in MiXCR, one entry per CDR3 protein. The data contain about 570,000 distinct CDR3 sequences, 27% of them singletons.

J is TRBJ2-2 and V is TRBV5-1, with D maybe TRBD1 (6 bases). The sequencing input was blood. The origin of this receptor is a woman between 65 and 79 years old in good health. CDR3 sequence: CATSSGGSNTGELFF. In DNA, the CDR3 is TGCGCCACGAGTTCTGGGGGCAGTAACACCGGGGAGCTGTTTTTT.